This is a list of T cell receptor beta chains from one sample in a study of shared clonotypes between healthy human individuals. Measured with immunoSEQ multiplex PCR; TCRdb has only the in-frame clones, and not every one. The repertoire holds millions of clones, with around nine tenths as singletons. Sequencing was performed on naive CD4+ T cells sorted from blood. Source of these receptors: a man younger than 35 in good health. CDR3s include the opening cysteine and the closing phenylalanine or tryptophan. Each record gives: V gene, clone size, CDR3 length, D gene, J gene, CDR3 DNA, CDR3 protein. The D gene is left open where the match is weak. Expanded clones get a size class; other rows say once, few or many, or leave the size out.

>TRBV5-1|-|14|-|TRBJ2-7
TGCGCCAGCAGACAGGAGGGGAGCCCCTACGAGCAGTACTTC
CASRQEGSPYEQYF
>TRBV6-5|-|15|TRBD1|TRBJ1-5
TGTGCCAGCAGTCCCGGGACAGGGGGCAATCAGCCCCAGCATTTT
CASSPGTGGNQPQHF
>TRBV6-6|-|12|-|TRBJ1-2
TGTGCCAGCAGTTCCAGGGGTAATGGCTACACCTTC
CASSSRGNGYTF
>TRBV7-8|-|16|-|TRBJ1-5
TGTGCCAGCAGCTTGGCCCCAGCAGGCGGCAATCAGCCCCGGCATTTT
CASSLAPAGGNQPRHF
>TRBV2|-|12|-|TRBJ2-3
TGTGCCAGCAGACCAACTAGGGTGATCCTCCTTTTT
CASRPTRVILLF
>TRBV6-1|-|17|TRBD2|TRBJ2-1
TGTGCCAGCAGTGAAGTGGGACTAGCGGGAAGCCGCGATGAGCAGTTCTTC
CASSEVGLAGSRDEQFF
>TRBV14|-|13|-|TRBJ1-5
TGTGCCAGCAGCCAAGATTGGGGACAGCCCCAGCATTTT
CASSQDWGQPQHF
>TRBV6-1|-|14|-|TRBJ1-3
TGTGCCAGCAGTGGGAGGGTAGGCGGAAACACCATATATTTT
CASSGRVGGNTIYF
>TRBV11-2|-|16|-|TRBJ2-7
TGTGCCAGCAGCTTTTCGCGCGGAATCCCTCTCGACGAGCAGTACTTC
CASSFSRGIPLDEQYF
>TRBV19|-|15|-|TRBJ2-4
TGTGCCAGTAGTAGGACACAGGGACCGAGAAACATTCAGTACTTC
CASSRTQGPRNIQYF
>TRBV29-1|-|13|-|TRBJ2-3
TGCAGCGTTGAAGATCAGAGGACAGATACGCAGTATTTT
CSVEDQRTDTQYF
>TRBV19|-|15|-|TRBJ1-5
TGTGCCAGTAGTAGGGCAGGGTTAGGCAATCAGCCCCAGCATTTT
CASSRAGLGNQPQHF
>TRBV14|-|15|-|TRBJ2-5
TGTGCCAGCAGCCAAGGAGTAGGGTTTCAAGAGACCCAGTACTTC
CASSQGVGFQETQYF
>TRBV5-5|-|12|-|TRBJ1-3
TGTGCCAGCAGTTCGACTGGAAACACCATATATTTT
CASSSTGNTIYF
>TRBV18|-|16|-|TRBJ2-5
TGTGCCAGCTCACCACCTGGGTCCCTAATCCGGGAGACCCAGTACTTC
CASSPPGSLIRETQYF
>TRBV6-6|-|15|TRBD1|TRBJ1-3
TGTGCCAGCAGTTTCTCCGGGACAGGGGTAAACACCATATATTTT
CASSFSGTGVNTIYF
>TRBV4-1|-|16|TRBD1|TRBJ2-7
TGCGCCAGCAGCCCTCGACAGGGGGGCTATCTCCTAGAGCAGTACTTC
CASSPRQGGYLLEQYF
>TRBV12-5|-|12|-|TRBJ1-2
TGTGCTAGTGGTTTGGGGACCTATGGCTACACCTTC
CASGLGTYGYTF
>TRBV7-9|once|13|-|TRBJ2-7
TGTGCCAGCAGCTTAGATGTCGAATACGAGCAGTACTTC
CASSLDVEYEQYF
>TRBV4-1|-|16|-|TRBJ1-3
TGCGCCAGCAGCCAAGGAGCCGCCCGCAGGGCGGACACCATATATTTT
CASSQGAARRADTIYF
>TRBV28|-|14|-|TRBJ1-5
TGTGCCAGCAACCGGGACGTAGGCAATCAGCCCCAGCATTTT
CASNRDVGNQPQHF
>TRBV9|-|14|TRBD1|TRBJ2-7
TGTGCCAGCAGCGTAGGGGACAGGGGATACGAGCAGTACTTC
CASSVGDRGYEQYF
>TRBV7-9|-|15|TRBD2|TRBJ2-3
TGTGCCAGCAGTCAACTAGCGGGAAGCACAGATACGCAGTATTTT
CASSQLAGSTDTQYF
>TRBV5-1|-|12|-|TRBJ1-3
TGCGCCAGCAGCGCTCCGGGACTAGTCATATATTTT
CASSAPGLVIYF
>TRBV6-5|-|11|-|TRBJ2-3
TGTGCCAGCCGTAGAGCAGATACGCAGTATTTT
CASRRADTQYF
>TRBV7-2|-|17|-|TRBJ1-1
TGTGCCAGCAGCTTAGCATTAAGTTCACTGGGCCTCGCTGAAGCTTTCTTT
CASSLALSSLGLAEAFF
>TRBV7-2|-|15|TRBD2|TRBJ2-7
TGTGCCAGCAGCTTTAGCGGGAGTAGCTCCTACGAGCAGTACTTC
CASSFSGSSSYEQYF
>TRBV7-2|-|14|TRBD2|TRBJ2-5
TGTGCCAGCAGCCCACACGGGGAGGGAGAGACCCAGTACTTC
CASSPHGEGETQYF
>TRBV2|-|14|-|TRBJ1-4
TGTGCCAGCAGCCCTGACAGCCTGGGGGAAAAACTGTTTTTT
CASSPDSLGEKLFF
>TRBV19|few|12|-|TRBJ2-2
TGTGCCAGTAGTATTCACACCGGGGAGCTGTTTTTT
CASSIHTGELFF
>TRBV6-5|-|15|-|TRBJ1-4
TGTGCCAGCAGTAACACGGGTCGTCTTAATGAAAAACTGTTTTTT
CASSNTGRLNEKLFF
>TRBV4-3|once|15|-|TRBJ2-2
TGCGCCAGCAGCCAAGAGAGGTTCCGCACCGGGGAGCTGTTTTTT
CASSQERFRTGELFF
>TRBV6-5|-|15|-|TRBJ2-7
TGTGCCAGCAGTGGGGCCGGGACACCAACCTACGAGCAGTACTTC
CASSGAGTPTYEQYF
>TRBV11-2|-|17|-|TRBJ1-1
TGTGCCAGCAGCTTAGAGGGAGGCAGTTGGCGATACACTGAAGCTTTCTTT
CASSLEGGSWRYTEAFF
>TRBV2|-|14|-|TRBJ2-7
TGTGCCAGCAGTGAAAGGCCCAAAGCCTACGAGCAGTACTTC
CASSERPKAYEQYF
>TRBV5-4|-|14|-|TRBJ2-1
TGTGCCAGCAGCTTGGGGCCAACCTCCCACGAGCAGTTCTTC
CASSLGPTSHEQFF
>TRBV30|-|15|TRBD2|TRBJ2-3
TGTGCCTGGAGTTTAGCGGGAGTCGGCACAGATACGCAGTATTTT
CAWSLAGVGTDTQYF
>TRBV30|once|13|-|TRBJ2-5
TGTGCCTGGGGAGACAGGCTGCGGGAGACCCAGTACTTC
CAWGDRLRETQYF
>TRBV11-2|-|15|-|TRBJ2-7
TGTGCCAGCAGCTTAGTTCCCGGGGATACCTACGAGCAGTACTTC
CASSLVPGDTYEQYF
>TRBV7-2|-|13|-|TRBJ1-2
TGTGCCAGCAGCCCAGAGGGGGGCTACGGCTACACCTTC
CASSPEGGYGYTF
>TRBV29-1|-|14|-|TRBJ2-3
TGCAGCGCCGATATGGGACTCAGCACAGATACGCAGTATTTT
CSADMGLSTDTQYF
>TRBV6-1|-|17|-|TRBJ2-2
TGTGCCAGCAGTGAAGCGGGTGGGGTTAAAGGGGCCGGGGAGCTGTTTTTT
CASSEAGGVKGAGELFF